The T cell receptor (beta chain) described here comes from a study of monozygotic twins with inflammatory bowel disease. This CDR3 has 11 amino acids. Germline CDR1 reads SGHRS; CDR2 reads YFSETQ. Eight cDNA synthesis reactions were run for every sample. Both the TCRalpha cDNA and the TCRbeta cDNA were taken through two nested PCRs, lasting about 17 and 10 cycles. TCRdb reprocessed the 5' RACE reads, with one entry per CDR3 protein and no DNA. This repertoire includes 200,000 to 250,000 distinct CDR3 sequences. Broader study findings: Findings did not support one strong IBD-associated signal or clonotype.

As concerns this clonotype: Its matching antigen is unknown.

This TCR derives from a human donor with ulcerative colitis or Crohn's disease, or a healthy co-twin of an affected twin (not recorded which). V usage is TRBV5-1 and J usage is TRBJ2-5. The source material was blood. This chain's CDR3 is CASSFGETQYF.